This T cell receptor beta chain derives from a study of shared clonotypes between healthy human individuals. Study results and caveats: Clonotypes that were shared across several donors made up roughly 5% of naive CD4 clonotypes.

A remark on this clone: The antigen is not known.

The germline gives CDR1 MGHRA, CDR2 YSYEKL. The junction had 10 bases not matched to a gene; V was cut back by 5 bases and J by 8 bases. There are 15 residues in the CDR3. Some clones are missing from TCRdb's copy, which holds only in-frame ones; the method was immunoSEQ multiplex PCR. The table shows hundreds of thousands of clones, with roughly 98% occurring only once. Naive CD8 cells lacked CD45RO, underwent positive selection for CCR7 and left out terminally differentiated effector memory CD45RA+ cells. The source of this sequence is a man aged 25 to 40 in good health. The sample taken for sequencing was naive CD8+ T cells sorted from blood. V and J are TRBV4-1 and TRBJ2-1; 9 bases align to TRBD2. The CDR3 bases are TGCGCCAGCAGCTATAGCGGGAGAGAGGACTATGAGCAGTTCTTC. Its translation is CASSYSGREDYEQFF.